Presented here are 22 T cell receptor beta chains from one specimen sequenced in a study of PD-L1 blockade in urothelial cancer (TCRdb year 2017). To prepare the library, the immunoSEQ multiplex PCR assay was applied. TCRdb stores this immuneACCESS table with in-frame sequences only. Part of the clones is absent; in the studies checked, under half of the shortfall reflects unresolved V genes, and no reason is known for the rest. This sample has around 68,000 clones in its table, and 70% to 90% of those were observed once. Jointly, the top ten make up about 1.6% of the sample. This sample's time point label indicates: pretreatment peripheral blood. The specimen was PBMCs, collected around atezolizumab (anti-PD-L1) treatment. The source of these receptors is a man in his sixties or seventies with urothelial cancer.

The gene calls are TRBV4-3 and TRBJ2-5; TRBD2 matches 10 bases. V gave up 4 bases and J gave up 0 bases; unmatched junction bases: 8. From germline, CDR1 is LGHNA and CDR2 YSLEER. The CDR3 covers 17 residues. CDR3 DNA: TGCGCCAGCAGCCGCCTCCTAGCGGGAGCTGACCAAGAGACCCAGTACTTC. Protein: CASSRLLAGADQETQYF.

This chain links TRBV7-3 with TRBJ2-1, with a possible D match to TRBD2 (5 bases). V was pared by 2 bases and J by 0 bases, with 8 bases between. Germline CDR1 and CDR2: SGHTA and FQGTGA. This CDR3 is 15 amino acids long. In nucleotides, the CDR3 is TGTGCCAGCAGCTTAGGCGGGCGCTCCTACAATGAGCAGTTCTTC. This gives the protein CASSLGGRSYNEQFF.

The chain combines TRBV7-9 with TRBJ2-7, with 8 bases fitting TRBD2. Trimming cost V 8 bases and J 2 bases; bases outside gene matches: 11. This CDR3 is 15 amino acids long. Germline V gene sequence: CDR1 SEHNR, CDR2 FQNEAQ (reference sequence). The CDR3 coding sequence is TGTGCCAGCTCACTGGTAGAGGGACTAGCCTACGAGCAGTACTTC. Protein sequence: CASSLVEGLAYEQYF.

The chain carries TRBV6-5 and TRBJ2-3; the match to TRBD2 covers 10 bases. V gave up 6 bases and J gave up 4 bases; unmatched junction bases: 7. Germline-derived CDR1 and CDR2 are MNHEY and SVGAGI. The CDR3 is 15 amino acids. The CDR3 DNA follows: TGTGCCAGCAGCCCCCTAGCGGGAGCGGCAGATACGCAGTATTTT. It translates to CASSPLAGAADTQYF.

The rearrangement joins TRBV27 to TRBJ1-5; unclear D gene. The CDR3 loop spans 14 amino acids. The germline gives CDR1 MNHEY, CDR2 SMNVEV (reference sequence). The V and J ends lost 10 bases and 2 bases respectively, with 15 bases between them. DNA for the CDR3: TGTGCCACCCGCGGGGTGGAAGGCAATCAGCCCCAGCATTTT. The encoded protein is CATRGVEGNQPQHF.

Only a few counts were recorded for this clone. V gene TRBV19 combines with J gene TRBJ1-2, with 7 positions matching TRBD1. The CDR3 runs to 13 residues. Losses at the gene ends were 7 bases for V and 5 bases for J; bases not matched to a gene: 7. Germline CDR1 is LNHDA and CDR2 is SQIVND (reference sequence). CDR3 in amino acids: CASTRQGGYGYTF. The DNA of the CDR3 is TGTGCCAGTACCCGACAGGGTGGATATGGCTACACCTTC.

The rearrangement links TRBV28 to TRBJ2-1, with TRBD1 identical over 7 bases. The germline V gene has CDR1 MDHEN and CDR2 SYDVKM. The CDR3 totals 15 residues. After removal of 6 bases from V and 8 bases from J, the junction contained 13 bases not matched to a gene. The CDR3 loop reads CASREGGGRSDEQFF. In DNA, the CDR3 is TGTGCCAGCAGGGAAGGGGGCGGGCGGTCCGATGAGCAGTTCTTC.

This chain joins TRBV9 and TRBJ1-2; 7 nucleotides line up with TRBD1. V lost 4 bases, J lost 2 bases, and 5 bases stayed unmatched. This CDR3 is built from 14 residues. Germline V lookup: CDR1 SGDLS, CDR2 YYNGEE. The DNA for the CDR3 is TGTGCCAGCAGCACTGGGACAGTCAACTATGGCTACACCTTC. This codes for CASSTGTVNYGYTF. Supplemented by reference TRBV9 and TRBJ1-2, the full variable domain reads DSGVTQTPKHLITATGQRVTLRCSPRSGDLSVYWYQQSLDQGLQFLIQYYNGEERAKGNILERFSAQQFPDLHSELNLSSLELGDSALYFCASSTGTVNYGYTFGSGTRLTVV.

The chain recombines TRBV5-8 with TRBJ2-1; a weak D match, TRBD1 (5 bases). Germline V gene lookup returns CDR1 SGHTS and CDR2 YDEGEE. Trimming stripped 0 bases from V and 3 bases from J, with 13 bases between. The CDR3 extends over 16 amino acids. The CDR3 DNA reads TGTGCCAGCAGCTTGGAGACAGTAATTAGCTACAATGAGCAGTTCTTC. It specifies CASSLETVISYNEQFF.

This chain connects TRBV5-6 to TRBJ2-1; D is possibly TRBD1 (6 bases). CDR3 size: 13 residues. CDR1 and CDR2 from the germline V gene are SGHDT and YYEEEE. V was cut by 1 base and J by 7 bases, with 9 bases left in between. The CDR3 coding sequence is TGTGCCAGCAGCTTGAGGGGGTGGAATGAGCAGTTCTTC. Residues: CASSLRGWNEQFF. The full variable domain, in which reference TRBV5-6 and TRBJ2-1 provide the parts outside the CDR3, is DAGVTQSPTHLIKTRGQQVTLRCSPKSGHDTVSWYQQALGQGPQFIFQYYEEEERQRGNFPDRFSGHQFPNYSSELNVNALLLGDSALYLCASSLRGWNEQFFGPGTRLTVL.

The V gene is TRBV4-1, the J gene TRBJ2-7; no reliable D call. This CDR3 is built from 15 residues. Germline CDR1 reads MGHRA; CDR2 reads YSYEKL. Trimming cost V 0 bases and J 2 bases, with 11 bases left between them. CDR3 in DNA: TGCGCCAGCAGCCAAGAGGAATTAGGAGCCTACGAGCAGTACTTC. Translated: CASSQEELGAYEQYF.

This clone has just a few counts. The rearrangement joins TRBV28 to TRBJ1-1; D gene ambiguous. The germline V and J ends were trimmed by 7 bases and 6 bases, with 9 bases remaining between them. Germline assignment: CDR1 MDHEN and CDR2 SYDVKM. CDR3 size: 11 residues. In nucleotides, the CDR3 is TGTGCCAGCAACCCGGGGTCTGAAGCTTTCTTT. As protein: CASNPGSEAFF. Supplemented by reference TRBV28 and TRBJ1-1, the full variable domain reads DVKVTQSSRYLVKRTGEKVFLECVQDMDHENMFWYRQDPGLGLRLIYFSYDVKMKEKGDIPEGYSVSREKKERFSLILESASTNQTSMYLCASNPGSEAFFGQGTRLTVV.

The chain employs TRBV28 and TRBJ2-7; tentatively, D is TRBD1 (5 bases). CDR3 size: 14 residues. Trimming pared 8 bases from V and 1 base from J, leaving 15 bases between. Germline V lookup: CDR1 MDHEN, CDR2 SYDVKM. CDR3 nucleotide sequence: TGTGCCAGCGGGGCGATTTCCCCGTCCTACGAGCAGTACTTC. This gives the protein CASGAISPSYEQYF.

The V and J genes are TRBV27 and TRBJ2-2; tentatively, D is TRBD1 (6 bases). The CDR3 spans 15 residues. Germline V gene data show CDR1 as MNHEY and CDR2 as SMNVEV (reference sequence). V was clipped by 7 bases and J by 2 bases, with 14 bases between them. CDR3 sequence reads: CASTNWGLNTGELFF. As DNA, the CDR3 is TGTGCCAGCACCAATTGGGGGCTTAACACCGGGGAGCTGTTTTTT.

As DNA, the CDR3 is TGTGCCAGCAGCTTGAGTTGGGCAGATGAAAAACTGTTTTTT. This encodes CASSLSWADEKLFF. The genes are TRBV11-2 and TRBJ1-4; D gene unclear. Trimming took 3 bases from V and 6 from J, leaving 11 bases between them. This CDR3 spans 14 amino acids. Germline-derived CDR1 and CDR2 are SGHAT and FQNNGV.

In this sample, this clone turned up a few times. The rearrangement uses TRBV7-9 and TRBJ2-1, with 8 positions matching TRBD2. CDR1 and CDR2 from the germline V gene are SEHNR and FQNEAQ (reference sequence). The J segment lost 6 bases and the V segment lost 5 bases, leaving 6 bases of the junction unmatched. This CDR3 region has 14 residues. The CDR3 is CASSHPGLGNEQFF. The CDR3 DNA is TGTGCCAGCAGCCACCCGGGACTAGGCAATGAGCAGTTCTTC.

This chain links TRBV5-4 with TRBJ2-7, with a weak D call TRBD2 (6 bases). The CDR3 runs 14 residues. The germline V gene encodes CDR1 SGHNT and CDR2 YYREEE (reference sequence). The V gene lost 2 bases and the J gene lost 2 bases, with 11 bases spanning the gap. The CDR3 loop is CASSFRGVAYEQYF. The CDR3 bases are TGTGCCAGCAGCTTCCGCGGGGTTGCCTACGAGCAGTACTTC.

This clone appeared once. The V and J genes are TRBV28 and TRBJ1-2, with D unclear. V was shortened by 2 bases and J by 8 bases, with 12 bases between the two germline ends. This CDR3 comprises 13 residues. In germline, CDR1 is MDHEN, CDR2 SYDVKM. CDR3 sequence: CASSLGGIEGYTF. For the CDR3, the DNA is TGTGCCAGCAGTTTAGGAGGGATAGAAGGCTACACCTTC.

CDR3 nucleotides: TGCAGCGTTGGGGGACTTCGCCCTCGAACCTACGAGCAGTACTTC. Its protein is CSVGGLRPRTYEQYF. This chain connects TRBV29-1 to TRBJ2-7, with D maybe TRBD2 (6 bases). The germline V gene has CDR1 SQVTM and CDR2 ANQGSEA. The CDR3 sequence is 15 residues long. V lost 4 bases and J 2 bases, leaving 18 bases between the germline ends.

The genes are TRBV28 and TRBJ1-5, with no clear D. This CDR3 has 13 amino acids. CDR1 and CDR2 (germline): MDHEN, SYDVKM. The V end lost 2 bases, the J end lost 4 bases, and 6 bases lay between the germline ends. The CDR3 DNA reads as TGTGCCAGCAGTTTAGAGAGGAATCAGCCCCAGCATTTT. Amino acids: CASSLERNQPQHF.

J is TRBJ1-2 and V is TRBV4-3; 7 nucleotides line up with TRBD1. Trimming removed 4 bases from V and 4 bases from J; junction bases left unmatched: 3. Germline CDR1 and CDR2: LGHNA and YSLEER. This CDR3 is 13 amino acids long. The CDR3 DNA is TGCGCCAGCAGCCCGACAGGGACCTATGGCTACACCTTC. Its protein is CASSPTGTYGYTF.

This clone was observed once. The V call is TRBV28, the J call TRBJ1-1, with TRBD1 matching over 7 bases. Germline trimming cut 7 bases from V and 5 bases from J; bases unmatched to any gene: 7. The germline V gene encodes CDR1 MDHEN and CDR2 SYDVKM. There are 13 residues in the CDR3. DNA for the CDR3: TGTGCCAGCACATTGACAGGGCTTACTGAAGCTTTCTTT. This gives the protein CASTLTGLTEAFF.